This T cell receptor (beta chain) was obtained from a study of cytomegalovirus exposure and HLA in healthy donors. This CDR3 region has 13 residues. The V end was cut by 6 bases, the J end by 0 bases, with 8 bases between. CDR1 MNHEY and CDR2 SVGAGI come from the germline V gene. The PCR contained 60 Vbeta and 13 Jbeta primers. The protocol was immunoSEQ multiplex PCR, while the TCRdb copy is restricted to in-frame clones and leaves out a portion. The profile shows 120,000 or so clones, over 65% of them singletons. The V and J genes are TRBV6-5 and TRBJ1-1; no clear D. The sample was PBMCs. The TCR sequence derives from a man under 40 in good health and CMV-seronegative. CDR3 in DNA: TGTGCCAGCAGCTCCTATGTGAACACTGAAGCTTTCTTT. This sequence encodes CASSSYVNTEAFF.